This T cell receptor (beta chain) stems from a study of beta chain features in type 1 diabetes (dated by TCRdb to between 2018 and 2020). Some background on the complete study: Mean age, gender distribution, total cell number and subset yield did not differ between patients and healthy donors. Whereas all 30 or so donors provided naive and central memory subsets, regulatory and stem cell-like memory subsets were isolated from just 8 patients and roughly 8 healthy donors. The study compared the TCRB repertoires of sorted circulating CD4+ T cell subsets in recently diagnosed type 1 diabetes patients with those in matched healthy donors. A total of 85 million to 140 million sorted cells were examined across all samples, and the number of cells per subset was strongly correlated with RNA yield.

Broader findings and caveats from the paper: Because cDNA was sequenced instead of genomic DNA, activated cells with high expression could be over-represented, although the groups did not differ in activation or CD3 levels. A moderate but significant shortening of TCRB CDR3 length was observed in type 1 diabetes patients in all four CD4+ subsets. Only small numbers of individuals were included in the HLA sub-analyses, which left unresolved whether HLA type had any influence on TCRB rearrangement. Naive, central memory and regulatory TCRB repertoires appeared to be more similar among patients than among healthy donors. At VDJ recombination sites, type 1 diabetes patients had fewer insertions and more deleted nucleotides, which implies abnormalities in thymic rearrangement. PCR might favor shorter templates, but patient and control samples were amplified and corrected together, so any skew would affect both groups equally.

With regard to this clone: The antigen it recognizes is unknown. No base-level quality is on record; no much larger clone is a single base apart.

The entire amount of isolated RNA was reverse transcribed using the High Capacity cDNA Reverse Transcription Kit, so the sequenced TCRB transcripts were expressed ones. Deep immunoSEQ sequencing was performed on naive, central memory and regulatory T cell samples, with an average of roughly 4 million total reads per sample. Sorted cells were lysed in RLT buffer, and RNA was extracted using DNase-treated RNeasy Micro or Mini kits according to cell number. To prevent cross-contamination, every cell subset was processed on its own, while patient and healthy donor samples were processed together. TCRB sequences were amplified from cDNA with the immunoSEQ multiplex PCR, producing 87-bp fragments spanning the CDR3 region. Sequencing of the amplicons was done on the Illumina HiSeq platform. The study's own analysis went as follows. PCR bias was corrected computationally using synthetic template baselines, and reads within Hamming distance 2 were collapsed, with unmergeable singletons discarded. Reads were aligned against IMGT so that V, D and J genes, CDR3 length and insertions or deletions at six rearrangement sites could be assigned. Within each subset, clonotype counts were normalized to sorted cell number, and only after that were true diversity and Gini coefficients computed with the tcR R package. The overlap coefficient, calculated on TCRB nucleotide sequences, was used to measure repertoire sharing. Not all clones reach the TCRdb copy of this immuneACCESS table, which keeps in-frame sequences only. Checked studies attribute under half of the gap to unresolved V genes and leave the rest unexplained. V and J calls and clone size are as listed in that table; D and trimming were resolved from the DNA. This sample holds tens of thousands of clones; roughly 56% were observed only once. 2% to 2.5% of the sample comes from the top ten.

The CDR3 runs 12 residues from the cysteine to the phenylalanine. Here the CDR3 DNA is all that survives: 36 bases in frame from base 1. The germline V gene (reference sequence) provides CDR1 GTSNPN and CDR2 SVGIG. V and J are truncated by 8 bases and 5 bases respectively, leaving an intervening sequence of 15 bases. From each donor, a single peripheral blood sample of approximately 120 mL on average was drawn into heparinised tubes. Using a panel that included CD45RO, CCR7, CD25, CD127, CD95 and CD27, naive, central memory, regulatory and stem cell-like memory CD4+ T cells were sorted on a BD FACSAria II. Purity was above 95% for every sorted population. PBMCs were isolated immediately by Lymphoprep density gradient centrifugation and stained directly without culture. So that batch effects would be minimized, each experiment stained and sorted samples in pairs, pairing one healthy donor with one patient.

This sequence originates from a woman aged 18-29 years in good health. The rearranged segments are TRBV30 and TRBJ1-2; a tentative D call is TRBD1 (6 bases match). The sample was Tregs from blood. The cell subset or site tag for this specimen amounts to: regulatory CD4+ T cells. CDR3 protein: CAGDNGPYGYTF. The nucleotide sequence reads TGTGCCGGGGACAACGGCCCTTATGGCTACACCTTC.